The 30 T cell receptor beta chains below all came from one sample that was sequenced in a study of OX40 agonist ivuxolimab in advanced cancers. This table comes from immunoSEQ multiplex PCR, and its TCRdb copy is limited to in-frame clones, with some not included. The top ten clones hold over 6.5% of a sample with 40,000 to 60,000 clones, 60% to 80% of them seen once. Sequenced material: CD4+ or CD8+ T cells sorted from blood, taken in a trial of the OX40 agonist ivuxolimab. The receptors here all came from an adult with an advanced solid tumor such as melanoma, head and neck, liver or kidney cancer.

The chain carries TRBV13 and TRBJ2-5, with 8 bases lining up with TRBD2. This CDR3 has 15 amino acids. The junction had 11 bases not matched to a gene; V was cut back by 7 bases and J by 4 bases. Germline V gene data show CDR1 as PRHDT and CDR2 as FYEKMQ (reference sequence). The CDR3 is CASNHRGGTRETQYF. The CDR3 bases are TGTGCCAGCAACCATAGGGGGGGGACTAGAGAGACCCAGTACTTC.

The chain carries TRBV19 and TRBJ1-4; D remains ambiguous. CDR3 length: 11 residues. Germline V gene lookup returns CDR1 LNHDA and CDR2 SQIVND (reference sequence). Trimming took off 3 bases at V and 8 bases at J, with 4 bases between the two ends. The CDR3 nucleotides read TGTGCCAGTAGTATCAAGGAAAAACTGTTTTTT. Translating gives CASSIKEKLFF.

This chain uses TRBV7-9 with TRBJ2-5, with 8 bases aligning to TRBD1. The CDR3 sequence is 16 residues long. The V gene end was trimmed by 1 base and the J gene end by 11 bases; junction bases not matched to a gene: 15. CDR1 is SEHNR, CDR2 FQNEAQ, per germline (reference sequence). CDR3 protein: CASSLGTGSPGATQYF. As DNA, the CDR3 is TGTGCCAGCAGCTTAGGGACAGGGTCACCCGGGGCTACGCAGTACTTC.

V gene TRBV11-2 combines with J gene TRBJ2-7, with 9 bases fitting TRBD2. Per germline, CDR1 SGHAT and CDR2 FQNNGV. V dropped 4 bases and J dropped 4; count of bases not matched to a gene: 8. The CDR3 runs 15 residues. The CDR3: CASSSRVAGDYEQYF. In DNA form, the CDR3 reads TGTGCCAGCAGCTCTAGAGTAGCGGGAGATTACGAGCAGTACTTC.

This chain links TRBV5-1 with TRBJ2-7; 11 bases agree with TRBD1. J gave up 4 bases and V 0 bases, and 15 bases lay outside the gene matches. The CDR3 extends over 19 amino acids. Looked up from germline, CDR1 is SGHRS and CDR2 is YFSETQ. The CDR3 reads CASSLEAGAGQGDGYEQYF. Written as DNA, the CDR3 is TGCGCCAGCAGCTTGGAAGCCGGTGCGGGACAGGGGGATGGGTACGAGCAGTACTTC.

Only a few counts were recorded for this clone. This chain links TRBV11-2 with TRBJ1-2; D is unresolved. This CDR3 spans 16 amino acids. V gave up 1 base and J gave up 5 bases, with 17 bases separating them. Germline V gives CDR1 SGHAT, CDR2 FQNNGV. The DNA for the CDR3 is TGTGCCAGCAGCTTAGCGGCTGGCCCGACGGGTTATGGCTACACCTTC. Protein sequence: CASSLAAGPTGYGYTF.

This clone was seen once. The DNA of the CDR3 is TGTGCCAGCAGTCCACCGGACAGGAGAAATGAAAAACTGTTTTTT. Encoded protein: CASSPPDRRNEKLFF. The chain couples TRBV27 to TRBJ1-4; 7 positions agree with TRBD1. Germline loops: CDR1 MNHEY, CDR2 SMNVEV (reference sequence). V was clipped by 5 bases and J by 5 bases; unmatched bases: 8. CDR3 length: 15 amino acids.

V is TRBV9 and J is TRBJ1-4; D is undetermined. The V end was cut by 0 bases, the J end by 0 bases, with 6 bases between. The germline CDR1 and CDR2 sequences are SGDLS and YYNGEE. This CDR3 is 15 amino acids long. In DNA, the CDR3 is TGTGCCAGCAGCGTAGGTGCTACAACTAATGAAAAACTGTTTTTT. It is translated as CASSVGATTNEKLFF.

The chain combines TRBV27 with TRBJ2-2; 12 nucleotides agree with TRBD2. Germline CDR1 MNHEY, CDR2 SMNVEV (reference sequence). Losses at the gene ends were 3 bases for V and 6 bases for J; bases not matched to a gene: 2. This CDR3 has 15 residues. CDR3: CASSLRLAGAGELFF. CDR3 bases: TGTGCCAGCAGTTTGCGACTAGCGGGAGCCGGGGAGCTGTTTTTT.

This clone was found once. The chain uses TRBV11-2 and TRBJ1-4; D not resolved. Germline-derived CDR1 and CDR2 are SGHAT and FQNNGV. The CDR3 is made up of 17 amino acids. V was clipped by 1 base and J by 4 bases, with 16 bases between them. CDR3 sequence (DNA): TGTGCCAGCAGCTTAGTCCCAGGAGGGCCCTTTAATGAAAAACTGTTTTTT. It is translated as CASSLVPGGPFNEKLFF.

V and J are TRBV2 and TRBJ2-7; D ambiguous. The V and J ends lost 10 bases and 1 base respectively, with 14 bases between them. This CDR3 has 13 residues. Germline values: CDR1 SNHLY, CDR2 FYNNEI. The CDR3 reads CATTRSDSYEQYF. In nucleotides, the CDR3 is TGTGCCACGACGAGGAGTGATTCCTACGAGCAGTACTTC. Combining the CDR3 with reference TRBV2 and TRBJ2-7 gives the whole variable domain EPEVTQTPSHQVTQMGQEVILRCVPISNHLYFYWYRQILGQKVEFLVSFYNNEISEKSEIFDDQFSVERPDGSNFTLKIRSTKLEDSAMYFCATTRSDSYEQYFGPGTRLTVT.

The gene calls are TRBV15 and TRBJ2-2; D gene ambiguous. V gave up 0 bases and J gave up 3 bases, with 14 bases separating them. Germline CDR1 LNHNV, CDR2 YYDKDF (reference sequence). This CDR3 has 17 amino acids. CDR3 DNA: TGTGCCACCAGCAGAGAGGTGGTCGAACGATACACCGGGGAGCTGTTTTTT. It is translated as CATSREVVERYTGELFF.

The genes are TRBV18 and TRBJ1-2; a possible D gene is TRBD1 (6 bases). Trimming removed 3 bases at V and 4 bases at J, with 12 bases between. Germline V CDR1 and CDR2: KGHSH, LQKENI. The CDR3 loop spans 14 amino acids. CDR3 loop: CASSPEQGIYGYTF. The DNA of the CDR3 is TGTGCCAGCTCACCCGAACAGGGTATCTATGGCTACACCTTC.

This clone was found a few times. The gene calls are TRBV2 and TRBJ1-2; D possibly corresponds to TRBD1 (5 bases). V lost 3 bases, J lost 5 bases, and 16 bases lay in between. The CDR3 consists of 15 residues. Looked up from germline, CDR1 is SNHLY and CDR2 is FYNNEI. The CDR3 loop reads CASSDPGRSRYGYTF. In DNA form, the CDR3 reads TGTGCCAGCAGTGATCCGGGGCGGTCTAGGTATGGCTACACCTTC.

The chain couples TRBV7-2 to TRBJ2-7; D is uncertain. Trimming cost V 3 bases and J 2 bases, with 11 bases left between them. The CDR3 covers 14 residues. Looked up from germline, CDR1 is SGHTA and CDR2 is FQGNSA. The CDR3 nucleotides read TGTGCCAGCAGCTTGAGTTTACGGACCTACGAGCAGTACTTC. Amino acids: CASSLSLRTYEQYF.

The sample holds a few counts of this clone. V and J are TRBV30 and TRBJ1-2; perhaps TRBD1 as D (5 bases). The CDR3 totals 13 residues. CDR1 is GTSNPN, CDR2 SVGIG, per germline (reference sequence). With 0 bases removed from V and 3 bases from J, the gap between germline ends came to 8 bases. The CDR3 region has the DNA TGTGCCTGGAGTGTACGGGGGGACTATGGCTACACCTTC. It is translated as CAWSVRGDYGYTF.

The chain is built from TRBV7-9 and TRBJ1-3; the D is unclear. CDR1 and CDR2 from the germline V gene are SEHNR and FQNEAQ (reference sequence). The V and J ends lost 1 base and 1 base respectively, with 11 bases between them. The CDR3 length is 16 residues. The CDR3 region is CASSLGVSGSGNTIYF. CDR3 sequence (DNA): TGTGCCAGCAGCTTAGGAGTAAGTGGATCTGGAAACACCATATATTTT.

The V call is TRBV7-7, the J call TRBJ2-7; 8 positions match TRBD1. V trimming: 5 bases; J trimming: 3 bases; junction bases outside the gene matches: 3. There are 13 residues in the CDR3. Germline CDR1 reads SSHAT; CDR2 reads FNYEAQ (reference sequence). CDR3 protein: CASSRTGNYEQYF. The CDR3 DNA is TGTGCCAGCAGCCGGACAGGGAACTACGAGCAGTACTTC.

Here the CDR3 DNA reads TGTGCCAGCACTTCAACCGGGCTTCTTACCCGCAACACCGGGGAGCTGTTTTTT. Translating it yields CASTSTGLLTRNTGELFF. The V and J genes are TRBV5-6 and TRBJ2-2; D remains ambiguous. Deletions cut 6 bases from V and 2 bases from J, with 23 bases between. Germline values: CDR1 SGHDT, CDR2 YYEEEE. This CDR3 contains 18 residues.

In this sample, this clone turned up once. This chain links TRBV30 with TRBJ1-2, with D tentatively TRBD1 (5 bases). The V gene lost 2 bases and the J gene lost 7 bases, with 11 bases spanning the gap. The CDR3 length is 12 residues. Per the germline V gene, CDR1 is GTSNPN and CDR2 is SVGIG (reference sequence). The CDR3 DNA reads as TGTGCCTGGAGTTTGTGGGGACGTGGCTACACCTTC. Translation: CAWSLWGRGYTF.

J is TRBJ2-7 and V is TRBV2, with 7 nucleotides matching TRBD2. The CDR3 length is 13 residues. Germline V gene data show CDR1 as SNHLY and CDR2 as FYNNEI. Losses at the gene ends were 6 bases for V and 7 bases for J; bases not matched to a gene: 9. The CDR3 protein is CASSQVGGSEQYF. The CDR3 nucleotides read TGTGCCAGCAGCCAGGTGGGGGGGTCGGAGCAGTACTTC.

CDR3: CASSEARSAHQPQHF. CDR3 DNA: TGTGCCAGCAGTGAAGCGAGGTCTGCACATCAGCCCCAGCATTTT. The V and J genes are TRBV2 and TRBJ1-5; D gene unclear. This CDR3 spans 15 amino acids. With 0 bases removed from V and 5 bases from J, the gap between germline ends came to 11 bases. Germline lookup yields CDR1 SNHLY and CDR2 FYNNEI.

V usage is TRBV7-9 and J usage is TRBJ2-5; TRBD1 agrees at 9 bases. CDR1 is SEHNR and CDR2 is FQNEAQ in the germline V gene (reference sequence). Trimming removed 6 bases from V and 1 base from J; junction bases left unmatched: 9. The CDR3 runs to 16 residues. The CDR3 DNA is TGTGCCAGCAGACTCGATCCGGGACAGGGCCAAGAGACCCAGTACTTC. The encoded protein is CASRLDPGQGQETQYF.

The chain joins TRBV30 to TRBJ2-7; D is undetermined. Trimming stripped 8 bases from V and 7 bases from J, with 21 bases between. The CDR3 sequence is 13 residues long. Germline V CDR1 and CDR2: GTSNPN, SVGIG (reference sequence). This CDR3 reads CALTYSDLGEQYF. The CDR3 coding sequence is TGTGCCCTCACGTACAGCGACCTGGGGGAGCAGTACTTC. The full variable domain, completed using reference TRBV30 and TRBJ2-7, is SQTIHQWPATLVQPVGSPLSLECTVEGTSNPNLYWYRQAAGRGLQLLFYSVGIGQISSEVPQNLSASRPQDRQFILSSKKLLLSDSGFYLCALTYSDLGEQYFGPGTRLTVT.

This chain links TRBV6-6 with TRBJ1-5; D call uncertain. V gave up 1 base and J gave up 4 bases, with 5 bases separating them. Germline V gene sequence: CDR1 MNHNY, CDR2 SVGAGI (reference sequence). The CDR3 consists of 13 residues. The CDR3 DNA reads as TGTGCCAGCAGTTACTACGGTAATCAGCCCCAGCATTTT. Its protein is CASSYYGNQPQHF.

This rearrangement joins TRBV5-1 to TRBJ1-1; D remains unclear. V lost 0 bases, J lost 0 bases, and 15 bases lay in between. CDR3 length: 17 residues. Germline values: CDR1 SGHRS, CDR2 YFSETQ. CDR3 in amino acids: CASSLGAGRTMNTEAFF. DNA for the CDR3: TGCGCCAGCAGCTTGGGGGCAGGTCGCACCATGAACACTGAAGCTTTCTTT.

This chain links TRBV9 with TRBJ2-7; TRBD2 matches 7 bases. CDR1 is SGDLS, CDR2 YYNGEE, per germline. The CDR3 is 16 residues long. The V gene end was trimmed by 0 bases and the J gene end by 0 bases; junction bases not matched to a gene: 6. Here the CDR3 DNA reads TGTGCCAGCAGCGTAGATGCTAGCGGAAGCTCCTACGAGCAGTACTTC. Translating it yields CASSVDASGSSYEQYF.

CDR3 coding DNA: TGTGCCGTGGGACGTGAGAACTATGGCTACACCTTC. Residues: CAVGRENYGYTF. This sequence joins TRBV10-3 and TRBJ1-2, with a possible D match to TRBD1 (5 bases). The CDR3 is made up of 12 amino acids. Deletions cut 11 bases from V and 2 bases from J, with 12 bases between. Germline V gene lookup returns CDR1 ENHRY and CDR2 SYGVKD.

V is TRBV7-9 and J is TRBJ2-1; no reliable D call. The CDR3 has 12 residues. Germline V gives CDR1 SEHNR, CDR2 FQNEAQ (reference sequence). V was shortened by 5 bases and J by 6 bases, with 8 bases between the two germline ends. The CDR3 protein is CASSLFVNEQFF. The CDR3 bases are TGTGCCAGCAGCCTCTTTGTCAATGAGCAGTTCTTC.

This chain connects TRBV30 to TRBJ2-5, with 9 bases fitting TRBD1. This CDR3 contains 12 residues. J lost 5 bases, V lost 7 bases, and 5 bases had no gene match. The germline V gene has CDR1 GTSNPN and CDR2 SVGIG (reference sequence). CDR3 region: CASRDRVETQYF. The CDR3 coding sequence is TGTGCCTCAAGGGACAGGGTTGAGACCCAGTACTTC.